A single TCR beta chain is shown here with its context. What it recognizes is unknown. Patients were excluded for uncontrolled infection, other autoimmune disease, pregnancy or lactation. This entry is derived from a study of T cells in Graves' hyperthyroidism and ophthalmopathy. Study-level background: Peripheral blood specimens were obtained at initial diagnosis, prior to any treatment.

There are 16 residues in the CDR3. Trimming took 5 bases from V and 5 from J, leaving 22 bases between them. Germline assignment: CDR1 SNHLY and CDR2 FYNNEI. General study points: Ophthalmopathy got predicted by the model a median around 6.8 months before its onset. Separation of ophthalmopathy from stable hyperthyroidism was achieved by a 13 V-J model.

RNA transcripts were the template for amplifying TCR beta CDR3 regions. In the first-round RT-PCR of the TCR CDR3, the HTBI primer set was used. From the multiplex PCR reads, TCRdb called clonotypes with MiXCR, one entry per CDR3 protein. The table records about 290,000 distinct CDR3 sequences, around 15% of them present only once. Sequencing was carried out using blood. V and J are TRBV2 and TRBJ2-7; D could derive from TRBD1 or TRBD2 (7 bases each). The clonotype comes from a woman aged 50 to 65 with Graves' hyperthyroidism that later progressed to Graves' ophthalmopathy. For the CDR3, the DNA is TGTGCCAGCAGTCACCAAGGGGGCGGGAGAGGCCACGAGCAGTACTTC. It encodes CASSHQGGGRGHEQYF.